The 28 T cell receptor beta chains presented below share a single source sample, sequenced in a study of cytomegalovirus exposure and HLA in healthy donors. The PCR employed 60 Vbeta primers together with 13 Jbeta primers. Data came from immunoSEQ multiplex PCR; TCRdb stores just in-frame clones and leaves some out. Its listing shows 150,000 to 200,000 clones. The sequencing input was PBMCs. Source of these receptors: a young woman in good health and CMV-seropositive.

The chain's CDR3 is CASSSNMWRNEQFF. The CDR3 DNA follows: TGTGCCAGCAGCTCTAATATGTGGAGGAATGAGCAGTTCTTC. V gene TRBV7-9 combines with J gene TRBJ2-1; tentative D call: TRBD2 (5 bases). CDR3 length: 14 residues. Trimming shortened V by 4 bases and J by 7 bases, and 14 bases separated the two germline ends. Per the germline V gene, CDR1 is SEHNR and CDR2 is FQNEAQ (reference sequence).

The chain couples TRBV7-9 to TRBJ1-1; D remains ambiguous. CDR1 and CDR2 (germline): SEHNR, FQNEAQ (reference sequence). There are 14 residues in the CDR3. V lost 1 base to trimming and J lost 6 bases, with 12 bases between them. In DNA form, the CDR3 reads TGTGCCAGCAGCTTAGAATGGGAGGGCGCTGAAGCTTTCTTT. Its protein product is CASSLEWEGAEAFF.

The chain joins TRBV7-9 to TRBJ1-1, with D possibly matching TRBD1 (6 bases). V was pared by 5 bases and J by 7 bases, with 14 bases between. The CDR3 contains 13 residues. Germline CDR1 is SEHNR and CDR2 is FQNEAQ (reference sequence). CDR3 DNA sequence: TGTGCCAGCAGCCTACTACAGGGCGATGAAGCTTTCTTT. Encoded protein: CASSLLQGDEAFF.

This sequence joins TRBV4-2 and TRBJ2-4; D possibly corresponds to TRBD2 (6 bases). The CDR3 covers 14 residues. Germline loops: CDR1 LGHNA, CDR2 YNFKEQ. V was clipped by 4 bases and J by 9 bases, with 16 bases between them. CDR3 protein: CASSLMEGEGIQYF. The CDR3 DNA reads TGTGCCAGCAGCCTAATGGAGGGCGAGGGCATTCAGTACTTC.

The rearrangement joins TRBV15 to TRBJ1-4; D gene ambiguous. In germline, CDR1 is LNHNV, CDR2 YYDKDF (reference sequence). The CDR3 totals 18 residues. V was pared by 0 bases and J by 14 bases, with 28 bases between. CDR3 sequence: CATSRDVIGRTGEKVLFF. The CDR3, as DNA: TGTGCCACCAGCAGAGATGTTATAGGGAGAACGGGAGAGAAGGTGCTGTTTTTT.

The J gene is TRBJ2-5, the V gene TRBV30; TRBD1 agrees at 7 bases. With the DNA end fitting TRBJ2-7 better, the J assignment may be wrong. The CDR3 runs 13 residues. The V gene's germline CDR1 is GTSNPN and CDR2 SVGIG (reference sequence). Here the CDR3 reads CACSKGQFYEQYF. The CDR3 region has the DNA TGTGCCTGCTCAAAGGGACAGTTCTACGAGCAGTACTTC.

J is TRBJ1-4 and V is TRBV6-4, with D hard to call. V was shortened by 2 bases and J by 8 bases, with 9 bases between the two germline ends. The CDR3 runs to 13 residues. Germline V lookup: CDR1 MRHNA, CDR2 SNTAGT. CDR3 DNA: TGTGCCAGCAGTGACCGACTCGGGGAAAAACTGTTTTTT. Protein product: CASSDRLGEKLFF.

The CDR3 sequence: CASRPAGLASQETQYF. The CDR3 nucleotides read TGTGCCAGCAGACCGGCCGGACTAGCTTCACAAGAGACCCAGTACTTC. The rearrangement joins TRBV11-2 to TRBJ2-5, with 8 bases matching TRBD2. Germline assignment: CDR1 SGHAT and CDR2 FQNNGV. This CDR3 contains 16 residues. Trimming took 6 bases from V and 2 from J; bases not matched to a gene: 11.

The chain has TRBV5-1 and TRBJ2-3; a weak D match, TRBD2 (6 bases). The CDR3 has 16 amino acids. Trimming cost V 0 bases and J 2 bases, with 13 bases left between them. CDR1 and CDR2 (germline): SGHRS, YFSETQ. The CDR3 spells CASSLGLAEDTDTQYF. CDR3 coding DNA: TGCGCCAGCAGCTTGGGGTTAGCGGAAGACACAGATACGCAGTATTTT. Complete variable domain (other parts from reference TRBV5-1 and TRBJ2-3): KAGVTQTPRYLIKTRGQQVTLSCSPISGHRSVSWYQQTPGQGLQFLFEYFSETQRNKGNFPGRFSGRQFSNSRSEMNVSTLELGDSALYLCASSLGLAEDTDTQYFGPGTRLTVL.

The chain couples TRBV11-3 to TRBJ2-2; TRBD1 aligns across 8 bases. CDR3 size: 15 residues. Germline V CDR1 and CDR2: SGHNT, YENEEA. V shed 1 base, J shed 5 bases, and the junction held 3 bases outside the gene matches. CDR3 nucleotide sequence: TGTGCCAGCAGCTTAGCGACAGGGGTGACCGGGGAGCTGTTTTTT. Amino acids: CASSLATGVTGELFF.

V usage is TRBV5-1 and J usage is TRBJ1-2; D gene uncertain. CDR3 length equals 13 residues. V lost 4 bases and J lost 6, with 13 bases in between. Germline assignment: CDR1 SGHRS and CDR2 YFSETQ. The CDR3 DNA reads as TGCGCCAGCAGCCCCCAGCCCCGGGATGGCTACACCTTC. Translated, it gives CASSPQPRDGYTF.

CDR3 loop: CASSQDSGSGYSYEQYF. The CDR3 DNA sequence: TGTGCCAGCAGCCAAGATTCGGGTAGCGGCTACTCCTACGAGCAGTACTTC. The chain carries TRBV14 and TRBJ2-7; a possible D gene is TRBD2 (6 bases). Per the germline V gene, CDR1 is SGHDN and CDR2 is FVKESK. V dropped 0 bases and J dropped 0 bases, with 15 bases sitting between them. The CDR3 has 17 amino acids.

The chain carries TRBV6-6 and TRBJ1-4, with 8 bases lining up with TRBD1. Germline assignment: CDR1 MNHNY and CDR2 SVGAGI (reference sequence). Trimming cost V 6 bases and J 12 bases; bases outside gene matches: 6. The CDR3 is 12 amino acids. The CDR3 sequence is CASRAGGPELFF. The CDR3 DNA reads TGTGCCAGCAGGGCAGGGGGCCCGGAACTGTTTTTT.

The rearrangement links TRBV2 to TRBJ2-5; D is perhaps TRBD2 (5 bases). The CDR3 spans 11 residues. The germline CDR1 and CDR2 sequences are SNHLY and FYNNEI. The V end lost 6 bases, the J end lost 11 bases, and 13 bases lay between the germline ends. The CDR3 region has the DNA TGTGCCAGCAGGGGCTATGGGGAGCAGTACTTC. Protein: CASRGYGEQYF.

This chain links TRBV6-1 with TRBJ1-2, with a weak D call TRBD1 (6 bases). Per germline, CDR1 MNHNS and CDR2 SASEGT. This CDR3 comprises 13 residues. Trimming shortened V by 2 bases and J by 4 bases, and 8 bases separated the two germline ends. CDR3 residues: CASSERTVYGYTF. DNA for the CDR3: TGTGCCAGCAGTGAAAGGACAGTCTATGGCTACACCTTC.

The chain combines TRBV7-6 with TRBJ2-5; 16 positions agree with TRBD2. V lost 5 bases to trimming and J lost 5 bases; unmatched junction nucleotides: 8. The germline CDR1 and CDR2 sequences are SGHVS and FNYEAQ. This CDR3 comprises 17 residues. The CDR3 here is CASSPRGLAGGLETQYF. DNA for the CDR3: TGTGCCAGCAGCCCACGGGGACTAGCGGGGGGGCTGGAGACCCAGTACTTC.

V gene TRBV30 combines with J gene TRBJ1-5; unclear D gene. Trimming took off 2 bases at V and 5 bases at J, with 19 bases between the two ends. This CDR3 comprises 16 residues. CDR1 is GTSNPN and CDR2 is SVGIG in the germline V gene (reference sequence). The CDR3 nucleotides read TGTGCCTGGAGTTTCACCGGGAGTCCGGGCCATCAGCCCCAGCATTTT. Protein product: CAWSFTGSPGHQPQHF.

The CDR3 DNA is TGTGCCAGCAGCTTAGCGGGACAGTATGGCTACACCTTC. Translated: CASSLAGQYGYTF. The chain couples TRBV7-9 to TRBJ1-2; 7 bases match TRBD1. Trimming at V came to 0 bases and at J to 5 bases, leaving 0 bases not matched to a gene. The CDR3 covers 13 residues. The V gene's germline CDR1 is SEHNR and CDR2 FQNEAQ (reference sequence).

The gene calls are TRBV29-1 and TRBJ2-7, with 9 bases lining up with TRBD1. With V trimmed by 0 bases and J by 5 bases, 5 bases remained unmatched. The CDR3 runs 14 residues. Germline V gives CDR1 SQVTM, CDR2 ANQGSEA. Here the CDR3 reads CSVEDGQGRNEQYF. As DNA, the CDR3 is TGCAGCGTTGAAGACGGACAGGGGAGGAACGAGCAGTACTTC.

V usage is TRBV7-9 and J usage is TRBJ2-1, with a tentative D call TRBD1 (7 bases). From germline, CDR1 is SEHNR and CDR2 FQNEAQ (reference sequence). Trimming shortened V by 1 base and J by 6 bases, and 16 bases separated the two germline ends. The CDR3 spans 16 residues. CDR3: CASSLVGGQFFNEQFF. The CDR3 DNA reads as TGTGCCAGCAGCTTAGTGGGGGGACAGTTTTTCAATGAGCAGTTCTTC.

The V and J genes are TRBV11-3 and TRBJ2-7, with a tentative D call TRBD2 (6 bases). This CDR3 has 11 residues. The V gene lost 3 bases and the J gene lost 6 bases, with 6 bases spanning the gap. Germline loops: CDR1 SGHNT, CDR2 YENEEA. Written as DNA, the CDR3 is TGTGCCAGCAGCTTCGGGAGCGAGCAGTACTTC. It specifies CASSFGSEQYF.

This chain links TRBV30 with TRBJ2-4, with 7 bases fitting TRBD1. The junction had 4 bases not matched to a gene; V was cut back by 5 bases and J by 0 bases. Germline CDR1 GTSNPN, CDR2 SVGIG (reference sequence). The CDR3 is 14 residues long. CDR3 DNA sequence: TGTGCCTGGTCCAACAGGGGAGCCAAAAACATTCAGTACTTC. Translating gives CAWSNRGAKNIQYF.

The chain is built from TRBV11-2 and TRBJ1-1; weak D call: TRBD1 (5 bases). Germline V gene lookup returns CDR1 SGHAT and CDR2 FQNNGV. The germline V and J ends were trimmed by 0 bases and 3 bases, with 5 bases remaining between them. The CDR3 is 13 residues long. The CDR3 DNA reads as TGTGCCAGCAGCTTAGACAGGGACACTGAAGCTTTCTTT. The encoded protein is CASSLDRDTEAFF. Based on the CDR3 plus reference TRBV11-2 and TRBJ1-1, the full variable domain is EAGVAQSPRYKIIEKRQSVAFWCNPISGHATLYWYQQILGQGPKLLIQFQNNGVVDDSQLPKDRFSAERLKGVDSTLKIQPAKLEDSAVYLCASSLDRDTEAFFGQGTRLTVV.

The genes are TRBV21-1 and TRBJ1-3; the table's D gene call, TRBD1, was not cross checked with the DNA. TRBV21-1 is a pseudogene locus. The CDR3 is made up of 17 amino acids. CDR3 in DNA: TGTGCCAGCAGCAATTATGGCGGAGACAGGGCTGGAAACACCATATATTTT. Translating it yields CASSNYGGDRAGNTIYF.

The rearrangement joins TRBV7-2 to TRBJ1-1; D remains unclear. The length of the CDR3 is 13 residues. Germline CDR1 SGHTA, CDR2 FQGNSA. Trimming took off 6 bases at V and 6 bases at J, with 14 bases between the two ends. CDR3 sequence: CASREILGAEAFF. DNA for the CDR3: TGTGCCAGCAGGGAAATTCTGGGAGCTGAAGCTTTCTTT.

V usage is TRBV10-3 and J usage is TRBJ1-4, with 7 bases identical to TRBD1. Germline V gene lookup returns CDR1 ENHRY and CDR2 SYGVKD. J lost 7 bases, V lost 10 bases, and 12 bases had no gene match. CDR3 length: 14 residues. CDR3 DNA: TGTGCCACATCAGACCCAGGGGGAGGTGAAAAACTGTTTTTT. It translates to CATSDPGGGEKLFF.

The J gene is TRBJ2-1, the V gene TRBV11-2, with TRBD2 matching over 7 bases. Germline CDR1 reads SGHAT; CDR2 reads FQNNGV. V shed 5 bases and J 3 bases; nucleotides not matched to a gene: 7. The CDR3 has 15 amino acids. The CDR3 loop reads CASSAGLGYYNEQFF. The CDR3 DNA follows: TGTGCCAGCAGCGCCGGACTAGGATACTACAATGAGCAGTTCTTC.

CDR3 amino acids: CAISDINSGNTIYF. The CDR3 region has the DNA TGTGCCATCAGTGATATTAACTCTGGAAACACCATATATTTT. The chain is built from TRBV10-3 and TRBJ1-3; D remains ambiguous. V gave up 3 bases and J gave up 0 bases, with 6 bases separating them. This CDR3 is 14 amino acids long. Germline CDR1 is ENHRY and CDR2 is SYGVKD.